This T cell receptor beta chain is from a study of beta chain features in type 1 diabetes. Study conclusions and caveats: In every one of the four CD4+ subsets, TCRB CDR3s were moderately but significantly shorter in Type 1 diabetes patients.

As to this clone: Its cognate antigen is unknown.

The whole isolated RNA underwent reverse transcription, so sequencing captured expressed TCRB transcripts. Generated by immunoSEQ multiplex PCR, the TCRdb table keeps only in-frame clones and is missing some. The top ten hold roughly 0.095% of the sample, which has approximately 160,000 clones, 50% to 70% seen once. The single heparinised draw taken from each donor contained approximately 100 mL of blood on average. Naive, central memory, regulatory and stem cell-like memory cells within the CD4+ compartment were sorted using CD45RO/CCR7/CD25/CD127/CD95/CD27. The specimen was naive CD4+ T cells from blood. This clonotype was sampled from a man between 25 and 39 years old with type 1 diabetes.

The chain's CDR3 is CASSLAGHSITYEQYF. The CDR3, as DNA: TGTGCCAGCAGCTTAGCGGGACACAGCATTACCTACGAGCAGTACTTC. The rearrangement links TRBV7-8 to TRBJ2-7, with D possibly TRBD1 on 6 matching bases. This CDR3 contains 16 residues. Deletions cut 0 bases from V and 2 bases from J, with 14 bases between. The germline V gene has CDR1 SGHVS and CDR2 FQNEAQ.